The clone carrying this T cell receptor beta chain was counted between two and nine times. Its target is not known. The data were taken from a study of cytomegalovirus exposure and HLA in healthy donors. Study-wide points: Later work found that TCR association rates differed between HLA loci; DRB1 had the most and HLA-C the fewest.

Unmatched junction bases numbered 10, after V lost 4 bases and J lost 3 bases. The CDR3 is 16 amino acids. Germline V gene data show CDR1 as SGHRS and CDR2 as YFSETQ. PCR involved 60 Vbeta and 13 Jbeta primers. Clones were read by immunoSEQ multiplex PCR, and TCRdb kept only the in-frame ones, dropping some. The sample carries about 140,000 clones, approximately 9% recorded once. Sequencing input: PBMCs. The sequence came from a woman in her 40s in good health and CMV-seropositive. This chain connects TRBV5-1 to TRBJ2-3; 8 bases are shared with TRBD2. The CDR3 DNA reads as TGCGCCAGCAGCCTGCAAGTAGCGGGAAAGACAGATACGCAGTATTTT. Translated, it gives CASSLQVAGKTDTQYF.